The rows below give T cell receptor beta chains drawn from one sample of a study of CD8 T cells in Susac syndrome. TCRdb re-called the immunoSEQ multiplex PCR reads through MiXCR, storing one row per CDR3 protein. Counted here are tens of thousands of distinct CDR3 sequences, about 93% occurring once; the ten biggest clones make up about 0.28%. Input material: CD4+ T cells from PBMCs. The origin of the receptors is a human donor with Susac syndrome. Both conserved end residues are part of each CDR3. D genes are given only for firm matches. Clone size appears in some rows only: once, few, many, or a class for an expanded clone.

d_call | j_call | clone_size | v_call | cdr3_nt | cdr3_aa
. | TRBJ1-1 | . | TRBV30 | TGTGCCTGGATGGGGACTGAAGCTTTCTTT | CAWMGTEAFF
. | TRBJ1-2 | . | TRBV28 | TGTGCCAGCAGTTTTCCCGGGACTGTCTATGGCTACACCTTC | CASSFPGTVYGYTF
. | TRBJ2-5 | . | TRBV5-1 | TGCGCCAGCAGCTTAGACAGCGCCAGGGAGACCCAGTACTTC | CASSLDSARETQYF
. | TRBJ1-2 | . | TRBV3-1 | TGTGCCAGCAGCCAAGCACGCGGGGGTCGTGGCTACACCTTC | CASSQARGGRGYTF
TRBD1 | TRBJ2-7 | . | TRBV7-2 | TGTGCCAGCAGCTTAGCCGGGACAGGGGACTACGAGCAGTACTTC | CASSLAGTGDYEQYF
. | TRBJ2-3 | . | TRBV5-1 | TGCGCCAGCAGCTTGGGGGCAACGGCAGATACGCAGTATTTT | CASSLGATADTQYF
. | TRBJ2-3 | . | TRBV10-3 | TGTGCCATCGGGGCGGCCCGCCCCACAGATACGCAGTATTTT | CAIGAARPTDTQYF
TRBD1 | TRBJ2-7 | . | TRBV27 | TGTGCCAGCAGTCCCCCGGGACAGGGGTGGTACGAGCAGTACTTC | CASSPPGQGWYEQYF
. | TRBJ2-6 | . | TRBV7-2 | TGTGCCAGCAGCCTAGCAGGGAACGTCGGGGCCAACGTCCTGACTTTC | CASSLAGNVGANVLTF
TRBD1 | TRBJ2-2 | . | TRBV30 | TGTGCCTGGAGAGCCAGGGGGCTTGACACCGGGGAGCTGTTTTTT | CAWRARGLDTGELFF
TRBD2 | TRBJ2-1 | . | TRBV5-1 | TGCGCCAGCAGCTCGATAACTAGCGGGGATTACAATGAGCAGTTCTTC | CASSSITSGDYNEQFF
. | TRBJ2-7 | . | TRBV29-1 | TGCAGCGTTCAGGACGGCCGTATGGGTGAGCAGTACTTC | CSVQDGRMGEQYF
TRBD1 | TRBJ1-1 | . | TRBV6-1 | TGTGCCAGCAGTGATTCAGGACAGGTGGACGGCAGGGGGGCTGAAGCTTTCTTT | CASSDSGQVDGRGAEAFF
. | TRBJ1-2 | . | TRBV9 | TGTGCCAGCAAATCGACAGGTGGCTACACCTTC | CASKSTGGYTF
. | TRBJ1-2 | . | TRBV25-1 | TGTGCCAGCAGTGAATTTAGGGGAGGGAACTATGGCTACACCTTC | CASSEFRGGNYGYTF
TRBD1 | TRBJ2-7 | . | TRBV30 | TGTGCCTGGAGTGTAAGGGACAGGGGAATTTACGAGCAGTACTTC | CAWSVRDRGIYEQYF
TRBD1 | TRBJ2-5 | . | TRBV12-3/TRBV12-4 | TGTGCCAGCTTCGAACAGGGGAATAGTTGGGTCGAGACCCAGTACTTC | CASFEQGNSWVETQYF
TRBD1 | TRBJ1-4 | . | TRBV29-1 | TGCAGCGCTAGACAGGGTGATGAAAAACTGTTTTTT | CSARQGDEKLFF
TRBD1 | TRBJ2-3 | . | TRBV9 | TGTGCCAGCAGCGCCCGTCAGGGGGAAACAGATACGCAGTATTTT | CASSARQGETDTQYF
. | TRBJ1-3 | . | TRBV21-1 | TGTGCCAGCAGCAGAGGATCTGGAAACACCATATATTTT | CASSRGSGNTIYF
. | TRBJ2-3 | . | TRBV15 | TGTGCCACCAGCAGAGGCGTTAGCGCAACAGATACGCAGTATTTT | CATSRGVSATDTQYF
. | TRBJ1-1 | . | TRBV6-5 | TGTGCCAGCAGTTACTCGATACTAGCGGCGAACACTGAAGCTTTCTTT | CASSYSILAANTEAFF
. | TRBJ2-5 | once | TRBV10-3 | TGTGCCACCAGTGAGTCGACAGCGGGTGGGACACAAGAGACCCAGTACTTC | CATSESTAGGTQETQYF
TRBD2 | TRBJ2-1 | . | TRBV9 | TGTGCCAGCAGCCCGAGCGGGGTAACCTACAATGAGCAGTTCTTC | CASSPSGVTYNEQFF
TRBD2 | TRBJ2-5 | . | TRBV28 | TGTGCCAGCATTCCCCGGACTAGCGGCCACCAAGAGACCCAGTACTTC | CASIPRTSGHQETQYF
. | TRBJ2-2 | . | TRBV19 | TGTGCCAGTGCCAGGGTCCCCGGGGAGCTGTTTTTT | CASARVPGELFF
. | TRBJ1-4 | . | TRBV29-1 | TGCAGCGTAGAGGGGGCTAATGAAAAACTGTTTTTT | CSVEGANEKLFF
TRBD1 | TRBJ2-7 | . | TRBV3-1 | TGTGCCAGCAGCCAAGTAAGGACAGGGAACGGGCAGTACTTC | CASSQVRTGNGQYF
. | TRBJ2-1 | . | TRBV12-3/TRBV12-4 | TGTGCCACCAAGAGGTCTGGGCCTGAGCAGTTCTTC | CATKRSGPEQFF
. | TRBJ1-6 | . | TRBV4-1 | TGCGCCAGCAGCCAAGTATTGCAAACGCTCTATAATTCACCCCTCCACTTT | CASSQVLQTLYNSPLHF